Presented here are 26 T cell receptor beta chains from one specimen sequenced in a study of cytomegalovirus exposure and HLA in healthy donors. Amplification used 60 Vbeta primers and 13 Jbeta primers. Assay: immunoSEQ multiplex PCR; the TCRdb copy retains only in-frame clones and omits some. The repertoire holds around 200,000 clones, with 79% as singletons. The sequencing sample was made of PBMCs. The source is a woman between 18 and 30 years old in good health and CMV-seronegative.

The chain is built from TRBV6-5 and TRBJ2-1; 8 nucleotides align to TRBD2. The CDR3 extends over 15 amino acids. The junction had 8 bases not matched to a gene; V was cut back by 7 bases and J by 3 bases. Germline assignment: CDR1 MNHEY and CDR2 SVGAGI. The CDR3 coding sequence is TGTGCCAGCAAACCCAGCGGGGGCCGCTACAATGAGCAGTTCTTC. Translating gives CASKPSGGRYNEQFF.

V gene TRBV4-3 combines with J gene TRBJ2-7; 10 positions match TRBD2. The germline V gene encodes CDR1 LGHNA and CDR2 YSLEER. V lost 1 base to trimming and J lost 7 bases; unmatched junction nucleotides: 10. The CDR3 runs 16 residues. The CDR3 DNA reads TGCGCCAGCAGCCAAGTTCGGACTAGCGGTGGGGGGGAGCAGTACTTC. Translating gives CASSQVRTSGGGEQYF.

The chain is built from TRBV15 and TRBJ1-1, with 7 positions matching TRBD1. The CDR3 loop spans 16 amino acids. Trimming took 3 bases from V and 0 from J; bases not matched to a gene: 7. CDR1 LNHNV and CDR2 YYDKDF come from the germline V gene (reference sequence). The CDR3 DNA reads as TGTGCCACCAGCAGTATCCCACAGGGGATGAACACTGAAGCTTTCTTT. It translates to CATSSIPQGMNTEAFF.

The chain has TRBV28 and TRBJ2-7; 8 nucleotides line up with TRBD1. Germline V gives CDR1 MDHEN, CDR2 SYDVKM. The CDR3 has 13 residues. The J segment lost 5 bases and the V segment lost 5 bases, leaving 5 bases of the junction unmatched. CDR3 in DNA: TGTGCCAGCAGTGAATCAGGGGGCCACGAGCAGTACTTC. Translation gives CASSESGGHEQYF. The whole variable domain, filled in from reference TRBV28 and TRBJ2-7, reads DVKVTQSSRYLVKRTGEKVFLECVQDMDHENMFWYRQDPGLGLRLIYFSYDVKMKEKGDIPEGYSVSREKKERFSLILESASTNQTSMYLCASSESGGHEQYFGPGTRLTVT.

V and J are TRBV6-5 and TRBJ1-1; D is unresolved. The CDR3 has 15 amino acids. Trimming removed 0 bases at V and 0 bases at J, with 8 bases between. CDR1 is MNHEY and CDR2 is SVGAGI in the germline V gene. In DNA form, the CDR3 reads TGTGCCAGCAGTTACTCAGCCCTCATGAACACTGAAGCTTTCTTT. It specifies CASSYSALMNTEAFF.

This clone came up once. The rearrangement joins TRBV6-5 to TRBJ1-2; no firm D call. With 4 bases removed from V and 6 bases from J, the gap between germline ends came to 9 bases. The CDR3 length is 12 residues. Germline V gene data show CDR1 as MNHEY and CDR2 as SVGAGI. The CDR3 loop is CASSSRRDGYTF. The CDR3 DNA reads TGTGCCAGCAGTTCCCGGCGGGATGGCTACACCTTC.

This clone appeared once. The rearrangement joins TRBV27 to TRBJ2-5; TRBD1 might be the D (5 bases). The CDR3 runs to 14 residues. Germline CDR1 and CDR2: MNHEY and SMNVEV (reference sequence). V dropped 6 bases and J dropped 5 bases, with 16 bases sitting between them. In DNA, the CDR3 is TGTGCCAGCAGGAAAGGAAGGGGCGGTGAGACCCAGTACTTC. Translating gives CASRKGRGGETQYF.

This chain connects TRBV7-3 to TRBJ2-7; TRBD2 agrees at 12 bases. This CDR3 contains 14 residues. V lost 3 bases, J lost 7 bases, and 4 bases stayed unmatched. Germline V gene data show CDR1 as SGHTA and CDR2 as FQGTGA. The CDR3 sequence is CASSFTGTSGEQYF. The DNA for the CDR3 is TGTGCCAGCAGCTTCACCGGGACTAGCGGGGAGCAGTACTTC.

The DNA of the CDR3 is TGCAGCGTTGAACCAGGGGGCCGGTATGGCTACACCTTC. Amino acids: CSVEPGGRYGYTF. The rearrangement joins TRBV29-1 to TRBJ1-2; 8 bases are a match to TRBD1. V lost 2 bases, J lost 5 bases, and 4 bases stayed unmatched. Germline lookup yields CDR1 SQVTM and CDR2 ANQGSEA. CDR3 size: 13 residues.

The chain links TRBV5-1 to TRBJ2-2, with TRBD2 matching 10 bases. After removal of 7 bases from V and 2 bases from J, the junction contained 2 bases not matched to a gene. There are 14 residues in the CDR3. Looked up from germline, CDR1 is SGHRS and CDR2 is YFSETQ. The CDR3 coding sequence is TGCGCCAGCGTAGCGGGAGGAAACACCGGGGAGCTGTTTTTT. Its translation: CASVAGGNTGELFF.

In DNA form, the CDR3 reads TGTGCCACCAGCAGAGATCGGGTGCTACGGGACACTGAAGCTTTCTTT. Protein product: CATSRDRVLRDTEAFF. The V gene is TRBV15, the J gene TRBJ1-1; D is uncertain. The CDR3 covers 16 residues. Looked up from germline, CDR1 is LNHNV and CDR2 is YYDKDF (reference sequence). Trimming took off 0 bases at V and 3 bases at J, with 14 bases between the two ends.

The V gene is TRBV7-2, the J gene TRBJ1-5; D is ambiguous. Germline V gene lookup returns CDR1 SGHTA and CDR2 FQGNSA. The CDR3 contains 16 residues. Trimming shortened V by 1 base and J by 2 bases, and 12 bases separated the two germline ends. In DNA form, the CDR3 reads TGTGCCAGCAGCTTAGTAAGTGAGTCTGGCAATCAGCCCCAGCATTTT. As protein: CASSLVSESGNQPQHF.

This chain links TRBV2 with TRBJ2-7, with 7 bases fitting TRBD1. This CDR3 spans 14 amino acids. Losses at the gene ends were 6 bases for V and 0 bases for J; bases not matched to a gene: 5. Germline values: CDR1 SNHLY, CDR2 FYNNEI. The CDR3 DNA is TGTGCCAGCAGGTTGACAGGGAGCTCCTACGAGCAGTACTTC. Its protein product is CASRLTGSSYEQYF.

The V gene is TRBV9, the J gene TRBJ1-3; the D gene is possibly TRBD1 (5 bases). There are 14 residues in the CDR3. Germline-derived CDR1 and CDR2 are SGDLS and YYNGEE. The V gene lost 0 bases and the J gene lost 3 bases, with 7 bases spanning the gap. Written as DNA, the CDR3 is TGTGCCAGCAGCGTAGTCAGGGATGGAAACACCATATATTTT. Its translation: CASSVVRDGNTIYF.

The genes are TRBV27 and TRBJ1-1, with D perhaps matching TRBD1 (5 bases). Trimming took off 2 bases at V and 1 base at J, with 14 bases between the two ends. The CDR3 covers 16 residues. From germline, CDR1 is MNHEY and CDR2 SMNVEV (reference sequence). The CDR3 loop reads CASSLAAGKKNTEAFF. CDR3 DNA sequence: TGTGCCAGCAGTTTAGCCGCAGGGAAGAAGAACACTGAAGCTTTCTTT.

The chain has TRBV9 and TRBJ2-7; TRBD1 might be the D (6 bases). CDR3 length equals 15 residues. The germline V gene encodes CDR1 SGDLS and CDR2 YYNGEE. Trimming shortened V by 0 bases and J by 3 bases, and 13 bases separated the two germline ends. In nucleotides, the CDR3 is TGTGCCAGCAGCGTAGAAGAGGGGGACCTCTACGAGCAGTACTTC. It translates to CASSVEEGDLYEQYF.

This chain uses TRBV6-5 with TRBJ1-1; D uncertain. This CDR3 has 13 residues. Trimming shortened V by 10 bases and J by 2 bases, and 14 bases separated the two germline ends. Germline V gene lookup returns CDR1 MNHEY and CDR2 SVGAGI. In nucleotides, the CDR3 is TGTGCCACGGCCGAGACAATCAACACTGAAGCTTTCTTT. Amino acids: CATAETINTEAFF.

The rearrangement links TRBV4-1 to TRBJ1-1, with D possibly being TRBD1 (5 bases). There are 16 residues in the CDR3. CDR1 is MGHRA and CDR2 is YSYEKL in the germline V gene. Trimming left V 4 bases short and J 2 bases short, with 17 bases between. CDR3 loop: CASSPGGMRGNTEAFF. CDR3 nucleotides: TGCGCCAGCAGCCCCGGGGGGATGAGGGGTAACACTGAAGCTTTCTTT.

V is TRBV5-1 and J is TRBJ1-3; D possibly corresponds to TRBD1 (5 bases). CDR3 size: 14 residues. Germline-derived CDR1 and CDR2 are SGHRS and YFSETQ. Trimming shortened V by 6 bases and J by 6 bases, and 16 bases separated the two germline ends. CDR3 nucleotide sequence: TGCGCCAGCACCAGGGAAGGTGGAGAAAACACCATATATTTT. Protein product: CASTREGGENTIYF.

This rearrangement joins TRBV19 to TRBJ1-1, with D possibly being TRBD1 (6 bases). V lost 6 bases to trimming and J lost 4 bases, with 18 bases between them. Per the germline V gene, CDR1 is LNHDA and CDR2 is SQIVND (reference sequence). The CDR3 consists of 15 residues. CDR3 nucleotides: TGTGCCAGTAGGCCCGCACCGGGACAAGTCACTGAAGCTTTCTTT. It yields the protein CASRPAPGQVTEAFF.

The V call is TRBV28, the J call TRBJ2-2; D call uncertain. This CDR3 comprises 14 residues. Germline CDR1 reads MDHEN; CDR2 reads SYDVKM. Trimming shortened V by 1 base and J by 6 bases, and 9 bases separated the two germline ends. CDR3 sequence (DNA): TGTGCCAGCAGTTTATCTCTAGTATCCGGGGAGCTGTTTTTT. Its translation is CASSLSLVSGELFF.

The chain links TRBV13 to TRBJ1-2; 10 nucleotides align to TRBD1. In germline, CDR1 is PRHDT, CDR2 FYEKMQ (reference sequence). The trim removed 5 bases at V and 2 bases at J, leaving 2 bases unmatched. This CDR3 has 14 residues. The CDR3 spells CASSRGQGNYGYTF. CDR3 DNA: TGTGCCAGCAGCAGGGGACAGGGGAACTATGGCTACACCTTC.

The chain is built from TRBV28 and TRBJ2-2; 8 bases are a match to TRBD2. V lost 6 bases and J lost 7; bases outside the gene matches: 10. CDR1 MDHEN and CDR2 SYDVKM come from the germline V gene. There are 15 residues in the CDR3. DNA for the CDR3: TGTGCCAGCAGCCCGGGAGGGGCTCGAAACGGGGAGCTGTTTTTT. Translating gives CASSPGGARNGELFF.

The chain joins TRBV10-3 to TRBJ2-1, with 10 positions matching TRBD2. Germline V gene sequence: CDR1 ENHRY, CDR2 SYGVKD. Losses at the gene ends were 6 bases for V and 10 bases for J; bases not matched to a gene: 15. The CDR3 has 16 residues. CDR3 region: CAISYYASGSLREQFF. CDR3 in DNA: TGTGCCATCAGCTACTACGCTAGCGGGAGCCTAAGGGAGCAGTTCTTC.

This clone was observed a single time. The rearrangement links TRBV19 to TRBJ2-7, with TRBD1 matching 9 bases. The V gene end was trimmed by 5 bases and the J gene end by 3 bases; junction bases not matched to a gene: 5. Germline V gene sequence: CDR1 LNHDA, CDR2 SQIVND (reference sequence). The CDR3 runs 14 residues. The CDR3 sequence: CASSLGQGDYEQYF. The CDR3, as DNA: TGTGCCAGTAGTCTGGGACAGGGAGACTACGAGCAGTACTTC.

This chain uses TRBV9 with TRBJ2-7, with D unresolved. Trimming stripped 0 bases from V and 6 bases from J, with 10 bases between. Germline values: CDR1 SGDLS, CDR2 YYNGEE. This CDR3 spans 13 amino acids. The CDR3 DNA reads TGTGCCAGCAGCGTAGGAGGTGCCGTCGAGCAGTACTTC. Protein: CASSVGGAVEQYF. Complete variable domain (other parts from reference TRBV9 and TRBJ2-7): DSGVTQTPKHLITATGQRVTLRCSPRSGDLSVYWYQQSLDQGLQFLIQYYNGEERAKGNILERFSAQQFPDLHSELNLSSLELGDSALYFCASSVGGAVEQYFGPGTRLTVT.